This TCR beta chain was sequenced during a study of T cells in Graves' hyperthyroidism and ophthalmopathy. On the study more broadly: At the time of initial diagnosis and before any treatment, peripheral blood was collected.

For Graves' hyperthyroidism to be stable, ophthalmopathy could not progress within 18 months. The hyperthyroidism patients had all been newly diagnosed, and their disease duration was under 2 months. Their ages ranged from 18 to 65 years. Cells are PBMCs isolated from approximately 9.2 ml of fresh blood. TCR beta CDR3 sequences were amplified from RNA transcripts. The HTBI primer set served for first-round RT-PCR of the TCR CDR3. TCRdb re-derived calls from the multiplex PCR reads in MiXCR, one entry per CDR3 protein. This table holds hundreds of thousands of distinct CDR3 sequences, more than 30% found once. The CDR3 runs 16 residues. V was clipped by 10 bases and J by 0 bases; unmatched bases: 14. The germline V gene encodes CDR1 ENHRY and CDR2 SYGVKD.

Sequenced input: blood. The sequence was obtained from a young man with Graves' hyperthyroidism. The gene calls are TRBV10-3 and TRBJ1-1; 7 nucleotides match TRBD1. CDR3 DNA sequence: TGTGCCAGCAGCTCGACAGGGCGGGGGATGAACACTGAAGCTTTCTTT. Residues: CASSSTGRGMNTEAFF.